This T cell receptor (beta chain) was captured by sequencing in a study of liver allograft versus peripheral blood T cells. Study overall: The authors compared T cell receptor repertoires in transplanted livers with recipients' peripheral blood repertoires.

By share, this clonotype ranks as large. TCRdb analysed the reads with MiXCR anew, one entry per CDR3 protein. Its table lists about 59 distinct CDR3 sequences. The CDR3 runs to 16 residues. Germline V gene sequence: CDR1 SEHNR, CDR2 FQNEAQ (reference sequence). The trim removed 2 bases at V and 3 bases at J, leaving 5 bases unmatched. The clonotype was recovered from a human patient who had a liver transplant. T cells may partly derive from the graft donor. The chain recombines TRBV7-9 with TRBJ2-1; 9 bases are shared with TRBD2. CDR3 DNA sequence: TGTGCCAGCAGCTTATGGCTAGCGGGGAACTACAATGAGCAGTTCTTC. It specifies CASSLWLAGNYNEQFF.